What follows are 20 T cell receptor beta chains derived from one specimen sequenced in a study of blood T cell repertoires in COVID-19. The protocol was immunoSEQ multiplex PCR, while the TCRdb copy is restricted to in-frame clones and leaves out a portion. The profile shows 150,000 or so clones, 85% to 90% of them singletons. Sequencing used peripheral blood. All receptors derive from a woman between 40 and 55 years old with acute or convalescent COVID-19.

This rearrangement joins TRBV6-5 to TRBJ1-1; 9 bases line up with TRBD1. Trimming at V came to 8 bases and at J to 1 base, leaving 2 bases not matched to a gene. This CDR3 region has 13 residues. The germline V gene encodes CDR1 MNHEY and CDR2 SVGAGI. CDR3 in amino acids: CASLGQGNTEAFF. The CDR3 DNA reads TGTGCCAGCCTGGGACAGGGGAACACTGAAGCTTTCTTT.

The chain is built from TRBV7-2 and TRBJ2-7; TRBD2 agrees at 14 bases. CDR3 length equals 19 residues. V lost 5 bases, J lost 2 bases, and 14 bases stayed unmatched. The germline gives CDR1 SGHTA, CDR2 FQGNSA. CDR3 bases: TGTGCCAGCAGCCGGCCGTCCACGGGACTAGCGGGGGATCCCTACGAGCAGTACTTC. Its translation: CASSRPSTGLAGDPYEQYF.

The J gene is TRBJ2-7, the V gene TRBV10-2, with 11 bases aligning to TRBD1. J lost 4 bases, V lost 0 bases, and 8 bases had no gene match. Germline V gene data show CDR1 as WSHSY and CDR2 as SAAADI. This CDR3 region has 17 residues. CDR3 loop: CASSESRTGGLFYEQYF. CDR3 nucleotide sequence: TGCGCCAGCAGTGAGTCGAGGACAGGGGGCCTGTTTTACGAGCAGTACTTC.

The chain uses TRBV28 and TRBJ1-5, with no clear D. Germline V gene lookup returns CDR1 MDHEN and CDR2 SYDVKM. This CDR3 has 16 residues. V lost 6 bases and J 4 bases, leaving 19 bases between the germline ends. CDR3 region: CASRPTPARANQPQHF. The CDR3 DNA is TGTGCCAGCAGACCGACCCCCGCCAGAGCGAATCAGCCCCAGCATTTT.

J is TRBJ2-1 and V is TRBV18; 9 bases are a match to TRBD2. CDR3 length: 15 amino acids. Germline V lookup: CDR1 KGHSH, CDR2 LQKENI. Unmatched junction bases numbered 5, after V lost 0 bases and J lost 8 bases. CDR3 sequence reads: CASSPPSGSGYEQFF. The CDR3 DNA follows: TGTGCCAGCTCACCACCTAGCGGGAGTGGCTATGAGCAGTTCTTC.

V is TRBV9 and J is TRBJ2-3; 8 nucleotides align to TRBD1. This CDR3 has 14 residues. V shed 4 bases and J 3 bases; nucleotides not matched to a gene: 4. Germline CDR1 SGDLS, CDR2 YYNGEE. DNA of the CDR3: TGTGCCAGCAGCACCTGGACAGGGACAGATACGCAGTATTTT. This sequence encodes CASSTWTGTDTQYF.

This clone turned up a few times. J is TRBJ2-7 and V is TRBV29-1; the D gene is possibly TRBD1 (6 bases). In germline, CDR1 is SQVTM, CDR2 ANQGSEA. The CDR3 spans 13 residues. V lost 7 bases and J 2 bases, leaving 15 bases between the germline ends. As DNA, the CDR3 is TGCAGCGCCAAACCGGGACAAACCTACGAGCAGTACTTC. This gives the protein CSAKPGQTYEQYF.

The V gene is TRBV19, the J gene TRBJ2-5; TRBD2 aligns across 9 bases. The CDR3 spans 18 residues. Trimming cost V 0 bases and J 0 bases; bases outside gene matches: 8. From germline, CDR1 is LNHDA and CDR2 SQIVND (reference sequence). The DNA of the CDR3 is TGTGCCAGTAGTATAGATCGAGCTAGCGGGACCTACCAAGAGACCCAGTACTTC. The encoded protein is CASSIDRASGTYQETQYF.

The chain has TRBV5-4 and TRBJ2-2; 8 bases map to TRBD1. V lost 5 bases and J lost 2; bases outside the gene matches: 8. The CDR3 has 16 residues. Germline lookup yields CDR1 SGHNT and CDR2 YYREEE (reference sequence). The CDR3 coding sequence is TGTGCCAGCAGATTAGGACAGGGCCGCAACACCGGGGAGCTGTTTTTT. Its translation is CASRLGQGRNTGELFF.

This chain links TRBV6-5 with TRBJ2-7; D possibly corresponds to TRBD2 (5 bases). Between the trimmed V and J ends, which lost 6 bases and 3 bases, there was a span of 12 bases. Germline CDR1 and CDR2: MNHEY and SVGAGI. The length of the CDR3 is 13 residues. Written as DNA, the CDR3 is TGTGCCAGCAGCCGGAATCGGGGCTACGAGCAGTACTTC. It specifies CASSRNRGYEQYF.

A few counts support this clone. The chain combines TRBV5-1 with TRBJ1-6; 8 bases are a match to TRBD1. With V trimmed by 5 bases and J by 10 bases, 5 bases remained unmatched. The CDR3 consists of 13 residues. Germline CDR1 SGHRS, CDR2 YFSETQ. The CDR3 reads CASRAGGKSPLHF. For the CDR3, the DNA is TGCGCCAGCAGGGCAGGGGGCAAATCACCCCTCCACTTT.

This clone was picked up a small number of times. The chain links TRBV28 to TRBJ2-7, with D perhaps matching TRBD1 (6 bases). The CDR3 is 15 amino acids. V was clipped by 2 bases and J by 2 bases, with 13 bases between them. Germline V gene data show CDR1 as MDHEN and CDR2 as SYDVKM. As DNA, the CDR3 is TGTGCCAGCAGTTTAAGGCAGGGGTATGCCTACGAGCAGTACTTC. The encoded protein is CASSLRQGYAYEQYF.

The chain links TRBV12-3 or TRBV12-4 to TRBJ2-1; D gene unclear. Trimming pared 6 bases from V and 4 bases from J, leaving 10 bases between. The CDR3 length is 13 residues. The CDR3, as DNA: TGTGCCAGCAGCCCCGACGGGTACAATGAGCAGTTCTTC. Translating it yields CASSPDGYNEQFF.

The chain carries TRBV19 and TRBJ2-7; TRBD1 might be the D (6 bases). Per germline, CDR1 LNHDA and CDR2 SQIVND (reference sequence). Trimming removed 9 bases from V and 3 bases from J, with 12 bases in between. This CDR3 contains 12 residues. CDR3 sequence (DNA): TGTGCCAGCCGGACAGACAACTACGAGCAGTACTTC. Translation: CASRTDNYEQYF.

The chain joins TRBV24-1 to TRBJ2-3; D unresolved. The V end was cut by 4 bases, the J end by 6 bases, with 10 bases between. Germline V lookup: CDR1 KGHDR, CDR2 SFDVKD. CDR3 length: 13 residues. CDR3 region: CATSDALRDTQYF. CDR3 DNA sequence: TGTGCCACCAGTGACGCTCTGCGGGATACGCAGTATTTT.

V is TRBV7-2 and J is TRBJ2-7; 8 bases align to TRBD2. This CDR3 has 15 residues. J was trimmed by 7 bases and V by 1 base; bases with no gene match: 9. Germline-derived CDR1 and CDR2 are SGHTA and FQGNSA. The CDR3 DNA sequence: TGTGCCAGCAGCTTAGTAACGGGAGGGCCGGGAGAGCAGTACTTC. It encodes CASSLVTGGPGEQYF.

The chain uses TRBV3-1 (or the pseudogene TRBV3-2) and TRBJ1-5, with a weak D call TRBD1 (6 bases). Germline values: CDR1 LGHDT, CDR2 YNNKEL (reference sequence). The ends were cut back, 0 bases at V and 0 bases at J, with 9 bases in the middle. The CDR3 contains 16 residues. CDR3 loop: CASSQDRGHSNQPQHF. CDR3 in DNA: TGTGCCAGCAGCCAAGACAGGGGACATAGCAATCAGCCCCAGCATTTT.

The V and J genes are TRBV7-8 and TRBJ1-6, with 9 bases aligning to TRBD1. Germline V gene data show CDR1 as SGHVS and CDR2 as FQNEAQ. The junction had 16 bases not matched to a gene; V was cut back by 10 bases and J by 9 bases. This CDR3 is 16 amino acids long. CDR3 protein: CATGSRGQGGFSPLHF. The CDR3 DNA follows: TGTGCCACCGGTTCTCGGGGACAGGGCGGTTTTTCACCCCTCCACTTT.

V usage is TRBV6-5 and J usage is TRBJ1-4; no definite D call. Germline loops: CDR1 MNHEY, CDR2 SVGAGI. This CDR3 spans 16 amino acids. V was trimmed by 2 bases and J by 8 bases, leaving 18 bases between them. CDR3 DNA sequence: TGTGCCAGCAGTTACGTTTTTGACGGAAGGGAGGAAAAACTGTTTTTT. Protein sequence: CASSYVFDGREEKLFF.

The chain joins TRBV9 to TRBJ2-2, with TRBD1 matching over 8 bases. The CDR3 spans 15 residues. The germline gives CDR1 SGDLS, CDR2 YYNGEE. V gave up 2 bases and J gave up 5 bases; unmatched junction bases: 5. CDR3 protein: CASSVRTGTTGELFF. The CDR3 bases are TGTGCCAGCAGCGTCCGGACAGGGACGACCGGGGAGCTGTTTTTT.